This T cell receptor (beta chain) was recorded in a study of blood T cell repertoires in COVID-19. Background on the study: Sites across the United States, Italy and Spain contributed samples from acute and convalescent COVID-19. Nucleic acid was either cDNA or gDNA, and it came from T cells, B-cell-depleted T cells, or PBMCs.

Per the study methods: It was from reference gene primer amplification that nucleated cell counts were estimated. Sequenced by immunoSEQ multiplex PCR; TCRdb stores in-frame clones only, minus some. The V and J calls and clone size were taken over from that table, and D and trimming were inferred from the DNA. The repertoire consists of over 70,000 clones, with less than 85% occurring once and the leading ten covering over 15%. Losses at the gene ends were 6 bases for V and 5 bases for J; bases not matched to a gene: 5. CDR3 size: 13 residues. The source of this sequence is an elderly woman with acute or convalescent COVID-19. This sequence joins TRBV12-3 or TRBV12-4 and TRBJ2-5, with TRBD1 matching over 8 bases. Specimen: peripheral blood. The CDR3 DNA follows: TGTGCCAGCAGCCAGGGGGCAGGGGAGACCCAGTACTTC. Protein product: CASSQGAGETQYF.